A single sample is the source of the 12 T cell receptor beta chains below, sequenced in a study of blood T cell repertoires in COVID-19. Data came from immunoSEQ multiplex PCR; TCRdb stores just in-frame clones and leaves some out. This sample carries 95,000 to 110,000 clones, 89% of them seen once, and the ten largest clones take about 4%. Material: peripheral blood. The receptors shown here come from a woman in her fifties or sixties with acute or convalescent COVID-19.

This clone was recorded only once. This chain connects TRBV7-3 to TRBJ1-2; D gene ambiguous. CDR3 length equals 15 residues. The V gene's germline CDR1 is SGHTA and CDR2 FQGTGA. The V gene lost 1 base and the J gene lost 4 bases, with 13 bases spanning the gap. CDR3 sequence: CASSLIGGVSYGYTF. The CDR3, as DNA: TGTGCCAGCAGCTTAATAGGCGGGGTCAGCTATGGCTACACCTTC.

The rearrangement links TRBV15 to TRBJ1-4, with D unclear. This CDR3 region has 15 residues. The V gene lost 0 bases and the J gene lost 6 bases, with 11 bases spanning the gap. Germline CDR1 is LNHNV and CDR2 is YYDKDF (reference sequence). The CDR3 DNA reads TGTGCCACCAGCAGAGAGGCCGGGTACGATGAAAAACTGTTTTTT. It specifies CATSREAGYDEKLFF.

The chain employs TRBV15 and TRBJ1-2; D not certain. Deletions cut 11 bases from V and 4 bases from J, with 17 bases between. This CDR3 is built from 13 residues. Germline CDR1 and CDR2: LNHNV and YYDKDF (reference sequence). The CDR3 region is CASRGAPGYGYTF. The CDR3 DNA sequence: TGTGCCTCCCGGGGAGCCCCGGGCTATGGCTACACCTTC.

V is TRBV25-1 and J is TRBJ1-2; D is undetermined. CDR3 length: 15 amino acids. Trimming took 7 bases from V and 4 from J, leaving 19 bases between them. Per the germline V gene, CDR1 is MGHDK and CDR2 is SYGVNS. CDR3 in amino acids: CASKDGGGASYGYTF. Here the CDR3 DNA reads TGTGCCAGCAAGGATGGTGGCGGAGCAAGCTATGGCTACACCTTC.

The chain is built from TRBV28 and TRBJ1-2; D is possibly TRBD1 (6 bases). The CDR3 has 13 residues. V shed 6 bases and J shed 6 bases, with 14 bases lying between them. Per the germline V gene, CDR1 is MDHEN and CDR2 is SYDVKM. The CDR3 loop reads CASSPDRYDGYTF. In DNA, the CDR3 is TGTGCCAGCAGCCCGGACAGATACGATGGCTACACCTTC.

The chain has TRBV18 and TRBJ2-3; possible D gene TRBD2, 6 bases. CDR1 is KGHSH and CDR2 is LQKENI in the germline V gene. The CDR3 has 15 residues. V lost 0 bases to trimming and J lost 2 bases, with 9 bases between them. The CDR3 protein is CASSPPGTLTDTQYF. The CDR3 nucleotides are TGTGCCAGCTCACCACCTGGGACTCTCACAGATACGCAGTATTTT.

CDR3 bases: TGTGCCAGCCCCGACTACACTAGCGGGACCTCAGATACGCAGTATTTT. Translated: CASPDYTSGTSDTQYF. This sequence joins TRBV7-9 and TRBJ2-3, with 10 bases aligning to TRBD2. Germline lookup yields CDR1 SEHNR and CDR2 FQNEAQ (reference sequence). The trim removed 8 bases at V and 4 bases at J, leaving 12 bases unmatched. This CDR3 is built from 16 residues.

Here the CDR3 reads CASRLAISYNEQFF. The CDR3 DNA reads TGCGCCAGCAGACTAGCGATCTCCTACAATGAGCAGTTCTTC. V and J are TRBV5-1 and TRBJ2-1; 7 bases are a match to TRBD2. V trimming: 5 bases; J trimming: 0 bases; junction bases outside the gene matches: 2. Germline loops: CDR1 SGHRS, CDR2 YFSETQ. The CDR3 consists of 14 residues.

This clone was recorded a few times. This chain links TRBV3-1 (or the pseudogene TRBV3-2) with TRBJ1-5; D gene ambiguous. Germline CDR1 reads LGHDT; CDR2 reads YNNKEL (reference sequence). The CDR3 is 13 residues long. The V end was cut by 4 bases, the J end by 4 bases, with 8 bases between. CDR3 residues: CASSLMRNQPQHF. The CDR3 DNA sequence: TGTGCCAGCAGCCTCATGCGGAATCAGCCCCAGCATTTT.

The gene calls are TRBV29-1 and TRBJ2-3; 11 bases agree with TRBD2. The CDR3 has 16 residues. V shed 1 base and J 3 bases; nucleotides not matched to a gene: 6. Germline-derived CDR1 and CDR2 are SQVTM and ANQGSEA. DNA of the CDR3: TGCAGCGTTGAAGGACCCACTAGCGGGAGAACAGATACGCAGTATTTT. Translation gives CSVEGPTSGRTDTQYF.

This rearrangement joins TRBV28 to TRBJ2-1, with D possibly TRBD1 on 5 matching bases. Germline loops: CDR1 MDHEN, CDR2 SYDVKM. V lost 4 bases to trimming and J lost 7 bases, with 17 bases between them. This CDR3 comprises 15 residues. The CDR3 nucleotides are TGTGCCAGCAGTTCAACAGGTGGCTCGCTAAATGAGCAGTTCTTC. Its translation: CASSSTGGSLNEQFF.

The CDR3 DNA reads as TGCGCCAGCAGCTTGTCGTTTGGGACAGGGGGGACTGAAGCTTTCTTT. Translation gives CASSLSFGTGGTEAFF. This chain uses TRBV5-1 with TRBJ1-1; 11 bases agree with TRBD1. There are 16 residues in the CDR3. The junction had 7 bases not matched to a gene; V was cut back by 1 base and J by 5 bases. Germline CDR1 is SGHRS and CDR2 is YFSETQ.